What follows are 32 T cell receptor beta chains derived from one specimen sequenced in a study of cytomegalovirus exposure and HLA in healthy donors. Amplification used 60 Vbeta primers and 13 Jbeta primers. TCRdb keeps only in-frame clones here, not all; method: immunoSEQ multiplex PCR. The sample carries approximately 35,000 clones, 80% to 90% recorded once. Sequenced material: PBMCs. Receptor source: a woman younger than 35 in good health and CMV-seronegative.

This clone was found a few times. This rearrangement joins TRBV28 to TRBJ2-1; 8 bases agree with TRBD2. Germline-derived CDR1 and CDR2 are MDHEN and SYDVKM. This CDR3 contains 14 residues. The junction had 3 bases not matched to a gene; V was cut back by 8 bases and J by 0 bases. CDR3 sequence reads: CASWRGASYNEQFF. The CDR3 nucleotides read TGTGCCAGCTGGCGGGGGGCCTCCTACAATGAGCAGTTCTTC.

This rearrangement joins TRBV9 to TRBJ1-1; a weak D match, TRBD1 (5 bases). Trimming stripped 4 bases from V and 10 bases from J, with 17 bases between. This CDR3 contains 13 residues. CDR1 and CDR2 from the germline V gene are SGDLS and YYNGEE. In DNA, the CDR3 is TGTGCCAGCAGCCAACAGGCCCAACACGGAGCTTTCTTT. It codes for CASSQQAQHGAFF.

The rearrangement uses TRBV7-9 and TRBJ1-2; tentative D call: TRBD1 (6 bases). Germline V gene sequence: CDR1 SEHNR, CDR2 FQNEAQ (reference sequence). V lost 5 bases and J 8 bases, leaving 15 bases between the germline ends. CDR3 length equals 13 residues. CDR3 nucleotide sequence: TGTGCCAGCAGCCAACAACAGGGCGGAGGCTACACCTTC. Encoded protein: CASSQQQGGGYTF.

The rearrangement uses TRBV7-3 and TRBJ2-1, with a tentative D call TRBD2 (6 bases). Germline assignment: CDR1 SGHTA and CDR2 FQGTGA. CDR3 length: 14 residues. Deletions cut 5 bases from V and 8 bases from J, with 16 bases between. CDR3 sequence reads: CASSTWEASDEQFF. CDR3 bases: TGTGCCAGCAGCACGTGGGAAGCTAGCGATGAGCAGTTCTTC.

The genes are TRBV29-1 and TRBJ2-7; D is unclear. Trimming removed 4 bases at V and 4 bases at J, with 5 bases between. CDR3 length: 10 residues. The germline gives CDR1 SQVTM, CDR2 ANQGSEA. Here the CDR3 reads CSVGQYEQYF. The CDR3 DNA reads TGCAGCGTTGGACAATACGAGCAGTACTTC.

This clone was recorded once. The J gene is TRBJ2-3, the V gene TRBV7-9; 9 bases map to TRBD2. Germline values: CDR1 SEHNR, CDR2 FQNEAQ (reference sequence). CDR3 length: 15 amino acids. V was pared by 5 bases and J by 5 bases, with 8 bases of the junction left unmatched. CDR3 nucleotide sequence: TGTGCCAGCAGCATTAGCGGGAGCAGGGGAGATACGCAGTATTTT. This encodes CASSISGSRGDTQYF. Complete variable domain (other parts from reference TRBV7-9 and TRBJ2-3): DTGVSQNPRHKITKRGQNVTFRCDPISEHNRLYWYRQTLGQGPEFLTYFQNEAQLEKSRLLSDRFSAERPKGSFSTLEIQRTEQGDSAMYLCASSISGSRGDTQYFGPGTRLTVL.

This clone was recorded once. The rearrangement links TRBV9 to TRBJ1-1; TRBD1 matches at 10 bases. The length of the CDR3 is 15 residues. Germline CDR1 reads SGDLS; CDR2 reads YYNGEE. The V gene end was trimmed by 4 bases and the J gene end by 3 bases; junction bases not matched to a gene: 6. The CDR3 is CASSFTGTGDTEAFF. CDR3 nucleotides: TGTGCCAGCAGCTTCACCGGGACAGGGGACACTGAAGCTTTCTTT.

This sequence joins TRBV7-2 and TRBJ2-5; 7 positions agree with TRBD2. CDR3 length: 16 amino acids. V was pared by 4 bases and J by 5 bases, with 13 bases of the junction left unmatched. Germline V lookup: CDR1 SGHTA, CDR2 FQGNSA. The CDR3 nucleotides are TGTGCCAGCAGCTCTCCGGGACTACAACTAGTGGAGACCCAGTACTTC. It codes for CASSSPGLQLVETQYF.

Written as DNA, the CDR3 is TGTGCCACTAGACCAGGGGATTTGAACACCGGGGAGCTGTTTTTT. Its translation: CATRPGDLNTGELFF. The chain has TRBV6-1 and TRBJ2-2, with D tentatively TRBD1 (6 bases). CDR1 is MNHNS and CDR2 is SASEGT in the germline V gene. V was trimmed by 10 bases and J by 1 base, leaving 16 bases between them. The CDR3 runs to 15 residues.

J is TRBJ2-1 and V is TRBV14; maybe TRBD2 (7 bases). Per the germline V gene, CDR1 is SGHDN and CDR2 is FVKESK. The ends were cut back, 4 bases at V and 10 bases at J, with 14 bases in the middle. CDR3 length equals 13 residues. The CDR3 nucleotides are TGTGCCAGCAGCCCCACGGGGGGCCACGAGCAGTTCTTC. Translating it yields CASSPTGGHEQFF.

For this clone: A read error may account for a junction end that differs from germline. V is TRBV18 and J is TRBJ1-1; 8 bases fit TRBD1. Germline assignment: CDR1 KGHSH and CDR2 LQKENI. The CDR3 has 17 residues. CDR3 loop: CVSSPRPGQGMYVEAFF. The CDR3 DNA sequence: TGTGTCAGCTCACCACGTCCCGGACAGGGAATGTACGTCGAAGCTTTCTTT. Supplemented by reference TRBV18 and TRBJ1-1, the full variable domain reads NAGVMQNPRHLVRRRGQEARLRCSPMKGHSHVYWYRQLPEEGLKFMVYLQKENIIDESGMPKERFSAEFPKEGPSILRIQQVVRGDSAAYFCVSSPRPGQGMYVEAFFGQGTRLTVV.

This sequence joins TRBV29-1 and TRBJ1-1, with D perhaps TRBD1 (5 bases). The CDR3 runs 13 residues. V shed 2 bases and J shed 0 bases, with 7 bases lying between them. Germline V gene lookup returns CDR1 SQVTM and CDR2 ANQGSEA. The CDR3 DNA is TGCAGCGTTGAACAGGGCTTGAACACTGAAGCTTTCTTT. It codes for CSVEQGLNTEAFF.

The chain is built from TRBV6-5 and TRBJ2-3; 8 nucleotides match TRBD1. The CDR3 contains 16 residues. Germline trimming cut 2 bases from V and 0 bases from J; bases unmatched to any gene: 4. CDR1 and CDR2 from the germline V gene are MNHEY and SVGAGI. Here the CDR3 reads CASSYGTGPSTDTQYF. CDR3 nucleotides: TGTGCCAGCAGTTACGGGACAGGACCGAGCACAGATACGCAGTATTTT.

The chain couples TRBV7-3 to TRBJ2-1; 11 bases line up with TRBD2. Trimming cost V 5 bases and J 5 bases; bases outside gene matches: 8. The CDR3 runs to 16 residues. Germline lookup yields CDR1 SGHTA and CDR2 FQGTGA. The CDR3 bases are TGTGCCAGCAGCCCCCCGGGACTAGCGGCGAACAATGAGCAGTTCTTC. Translation gives CASSPPGLAANNEQFF.

The chain has TRBV27 and TRBJ2-3, with D possibly TRBD2 on 5 matching bases. Trimming cost V 6 bases and J 2 bases, with 6 bases left between them. The CDR3 is 12 residues long. CDR1 and CDR2 (germline): MNHEY, SMNVEV (reference sequence). CDR3: CASSGNTDTQYF. CDR3 sequence (DNA): TGTGCCAGCAGCGGGAACACAGATACGCAGTATTTT.

The chain couples TRBV7-8 to TRBJ1-2, with D possibly being TRBD1 (6 bases). Trimming cost V 2 bases and J 0 bases, with 16 bases left between them. The CDR3 length is 17 residues. The germline gives CDR1 SGHVS, CDR2 FQNEAQ. Written as DNA, the CDR3 is TGTGCCAGCAGCTTAAGAGTACTACAGGGCTCTAACTATGGCTACACCTTC. Its translation is CASSLRVLQGSNYGYTF.

The chain has TRBV10-2 and TRBJ2-3, with no clear D. With 7 bases removed from V and 1 base from J, the gap between germline ends came to 9 bases. Germline CDR1 WSHSY, CDR2 SAAADI. This CDR3 spans 13 amino acids. The CDR3 nucleotides are TGCGCCAGCACGAAGAGTCGCACAGATACGCAGTATTTT. Translating gives CASTKSRTDTQYF.

The genes are TRBV6-5 and TRBJ2-5; no reliable D call. The CDR3 extends over 13 amino acids. V lost 0 bases, J lost 4 bases, and 6 bases lay in between. The germline gives CDR1 MNHEY, CDR2 SVGAGI. The CDR3 nucleotides read TGTGCCAGCAGTTACTCGGCTGGAGAGACCCAGTACTTC. This encodes CASSYSAGETQYF.

The sample holds a few counts of this clone. This sequence joins TRBV25-1 and TRBJ2-5, with D unresolved. Matching the DNA end better, TRBJ2-7 makes the J call doubtful. The CDR3 consists of 15 residues. Looked up from germline, CDR1 is MGHDK and CDR2 is SYGVNS. The CDR3 reads CASSDRPTDPYEQYF. As DNA, the CDR3 is TGTGCCAGCAGTGATCGGCCCACAGATCCCTACGAGCAGTACTTC.

This sequence joins TRBV5-6 and TRBJ2-1, with no clear D. Trimming took 1 base from V and 6 from J, leaving 5 bases between them. Germline V gives CDR1 SGHDT, CDR2 YYEEEE. The CDR3 runs to 12 residues. CDR3: CASSLYLNEQFF. The CDR3 nucleotides are TGTGCCAGCAGCTTGTATCTCAATGAGCAGTTCTTC.

The rearrangement uses TRBV4-1 and TRBJ2-6; no firm D call. Germline V gene lookup returns CDR1 MGHRA and CDR2 YSYEKL. This CDR3 contains 15 residues. V was cut by 3 bases and J by 4 bases, with 10 bases left in between. DNA of the CDR3: TGCGCCAGCAGCCACCCCCTCCGGGGGGCCAACGTCCTGACTTTC. Translated, it gives CASSHPLRGANVLTF.

The chain carries TRBV12-5 and TRBJ2-4, with 12 bases matching TRBD2. This CDR3 has 16 residues. Germline V gene lookup returns CDR1 LGHNT and CDR2 FRNRAP. The junction had 8 bases not matched to a gene; V was cut back by 3 bases and J by 8 bases. CDR3 bases: TGTGCTAGTGGTTTACCTAAGACTAGCGGGAGAGACATTCAGTACTTC. Encoded protein: CASGLPKTSGRDIQYF.

The chain joins TRBV28 to TRBJ2-7; D not resolved. Per the germline V gene, CDR1 is MDHEN and CDR2 is SYDVKM. Trimming removed 3 bases from V and 5 bases from J, with 5 bases in between. The CDR3 contains 11 residues. The CDR3 bases are TGTGCCAGCAGTTTGGCGGACGAGCAGTACTTC. It codes for CASSLADEQYF.

This clone was seen a handful of times. The chain carries TRBV28 and TRBJ1-3; 7 bases fit TRBD1. With 5 bases clipped from V and 1 base from J, the junction kept 5 bases outside the gene matches. The CDR3 is made up of 15 amino acids. CDR1 and CDR2 from the germline V gene are MDHEN and SYDVKM. CDR3 in amino acids: CASSPLTGSGNTIYF. The CDR3 DNA is TGTGCCAGCAGTCCGTTGACAGGGTCTGGAAACACCATATATTTT.

V usage is TRBV29-1 and J usage is TRBJ1-1; 10 bases align to TRBD1. Germline values: CDR1 SQVTM, CDR2 ANQGSEA. The CDR3 totals 12 residues. The V and J ends lost 5 bases and 4 bases, in that order; junction bases with no gene match: 1. The CDR3 sequence: CSVRTGGTEAFF. The CDR3 DNA sequence: TGCAGCGTTCGGACAGGGGGCACTGAAGCTTTCTTT.

A note on this clone: Germline and junction disagree at one end, which may indicate a read error. The chain uses TRBV7-8 and TRBJ2-7; D gene unclear. The CDR3 length is 13 residues. Germline V CDR1 and CDR2: SGHVS, FQNEAQ. CDR3 region: CASILSPGSEQYF. CDR3 sequence (DNA): TGTGCCAGCATCTTATCCCCGGGTTCCGAGCAGTACTTC. Looking up the rest from reference TRBV7-8 and TRBJ2-7 gives the full variable domain: GAGVSQSPRYKVAKRGQDVALRCDPISGHVSLFWYQQALGQGPEFLTYFQNEAQLDKSGLPSDRFFAERPEGSVSTLKIQRTQQEDSAVYLCASILSPGSEQYFGPGTRLTVT.

V usage is TRBV11-3 and J usage is TRBJ2-2; D is perhaps TRBD2 (7 bases). CDR3 length: 15 residues. Trimming pared 5 bases from V and 5 bases from J, leaving 15 bases between. CDR1 and CDR2 (germline): SGHNT, YENEEA. The CDR3 nucleotides are TGTGCCAGCAGCGGGGGGGCCGGGGGTACCGGGGAGCTGTTTTTT. Its protein product is CASSGGAGGTGELFF.

The chain recombines TRBV5-4 with TRBJ2-7; D is possibly TRBD2 (7 bases). CDR1 and CDR2 (germline): SGHNT, YYREEE (reference sequence). This CDR3 has 14 amino acids. V gave up 3 bases and J gave up 5 bases, with 15 bases separating them. The CDR3 DNA sequence: TGTGCCAGCAGCTATAGCGCGGGGGCGCACGAGCAGTACTTC. Translated: CASSYSAGAHEQYF.

The J gene is TRBJ2-5, the V gene TRBV2; D is perhaps TRBD1 (6 bases). The CDR3 loop spans 13 amino acids. V lost 8 bases and J 2 bases, leaving 12 bases between the germline ends. Germline V gene data show CDR1 as SNHLY and CDR2 as FYNNEI. CDR3 nucleotides: TGTGCCAGCTCTCCAGACAGGCAAGAGACCCAGTACTTC. This sequence encodes CASSPDRQETQYF.

The table lists this clone with a few counts. The chain joins TRBV6-1 to TRBJ2-1; 12 bases align to TRBD2. The CDR3 length is 15 residues. Germline CDR1 is MNHNS and CDR2 is SASEGT. The V segment lost 6 bases and the J segment 8 bases; nucleotides outside the gene matches: 8. The DNA of the CDR3 is TGTGCCAGCAGCGTTCTAGCGGGGGGGCCCGATGAGCAGTTCTTC. This sequence encodes CASSVLAGGPDEQFF.

CDR3 amino acids: CASSLTSGRAGDTQYF. The CDR3 region has the DNA TGTGCCAGCAGCCTGACTAGCGGGAGGGCCGGGGATACGCAGTATTTT. The chain combines TRBV7-2 with TRBJ2-3, with TRBD2 identical over 14 bases. CDR3 size: 16 residues. V was pared by 5 bases and J by 6 bases, with 7 bases of the junction left unmatched. Germline CDR1 SGHTA, CDR2 FQGNSA.

The chain links TRBV15 to TRBJ2-7, with 10 bases aligning to TRBD2. CDR3 length equals 14 residues. Germline loops: CDR1 LNHNV, CDR2 YYDKDF (reference sequence). Losses at the gene ends were 8 bases for V and 3 bases for J; bases not matched to a gene: 7. The CDR3 nucleotides read TGTGCCACCGGGGAAGTAGCGGGGGGCTACGAGCAGTACTTC. This translates into CATGEVAGGYEQYF.